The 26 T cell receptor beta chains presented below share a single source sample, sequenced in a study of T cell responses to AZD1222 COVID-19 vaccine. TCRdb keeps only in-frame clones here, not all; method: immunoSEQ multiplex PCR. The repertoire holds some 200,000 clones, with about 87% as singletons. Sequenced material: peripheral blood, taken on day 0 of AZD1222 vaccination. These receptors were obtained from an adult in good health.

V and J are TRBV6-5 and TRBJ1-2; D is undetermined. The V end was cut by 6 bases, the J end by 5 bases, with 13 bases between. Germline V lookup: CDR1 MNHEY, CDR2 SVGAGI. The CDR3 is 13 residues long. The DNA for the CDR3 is TGTGCCAGCAGGACACCCCCTGGGTATGGCTACACCTTC. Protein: CASRTPPGYGYTF.

CDR3 nucleotides: TGTGCCTGGAGTGTGGGACTAGCGGGTAGCCAAGAGACCCAGTACTTC. Encoded protein: CAWSVGLAGSQETQYF. This chain joins TRBV30 and TRBJ2-5; TRBD2 aligns across 12 bases. Germline V CDR1 and CDR2: GTSNPN, SVGIG (reference sequence). The CDR3 consists of 16 residues. The V and J ends lost 0 bases and 1 base, in that order; junction bases with no gene match: 3.

Here the CDR3 reads CASSGGGGPNTGELFF. DNA of the CDR3: TGTGCCAGCAGCGGGGGAGGAGGGCCGAACACCGGGGAGCTGTTTTTT. The chain links TRBV9 to TRBJ2-2, with D possibly being TRBD2 (6 bases). Trimming left V 3 bases short and J 0 bases short, with 12 bases between. The CDR3 loop spans 16 amino acids. The germline CDR1 and CDR2 sequences are SGDLS and YYNGEE.

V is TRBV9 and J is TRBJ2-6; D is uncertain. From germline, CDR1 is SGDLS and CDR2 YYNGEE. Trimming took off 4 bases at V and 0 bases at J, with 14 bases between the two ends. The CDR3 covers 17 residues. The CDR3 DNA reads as TGTGCCAGCAGCCCAGAAGTGGGTGTCTCTGGGGCCAACGTCCTGACTTTC. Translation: CASSPEVGVSGANVLTF.

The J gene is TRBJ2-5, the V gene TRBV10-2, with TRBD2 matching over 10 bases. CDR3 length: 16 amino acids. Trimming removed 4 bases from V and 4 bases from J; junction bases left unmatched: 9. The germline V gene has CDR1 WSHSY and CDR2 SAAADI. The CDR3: CASSVIRTSGGETQYF. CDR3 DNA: TGCGCCAGCAGTGTAATACGGACTAGCGGAGGAGAGACCCAGTACTTC.

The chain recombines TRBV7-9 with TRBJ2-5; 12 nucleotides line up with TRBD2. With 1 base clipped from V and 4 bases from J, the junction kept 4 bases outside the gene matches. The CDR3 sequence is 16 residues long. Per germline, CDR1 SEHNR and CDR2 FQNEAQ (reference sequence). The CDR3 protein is CASSLDRGLAGETQYF. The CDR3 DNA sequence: TGTGCCAGCAGCTTAGATAGGGGACTAGCGGGAGAGACCCAGTACTTC.

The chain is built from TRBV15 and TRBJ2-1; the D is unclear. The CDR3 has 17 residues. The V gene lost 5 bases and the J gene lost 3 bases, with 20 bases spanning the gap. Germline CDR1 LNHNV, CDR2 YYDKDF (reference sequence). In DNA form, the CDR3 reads TGTGCCACCAGCGCAAAGATAACAGATCCAGGCTACAATGAGCAGTTCTTC. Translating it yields CATSAKITDPGYNEQFF.

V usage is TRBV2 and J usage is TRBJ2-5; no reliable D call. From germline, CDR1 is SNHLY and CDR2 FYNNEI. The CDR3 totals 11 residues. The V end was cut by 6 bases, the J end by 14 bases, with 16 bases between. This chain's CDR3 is CASRWRAKLYF. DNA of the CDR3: TGTGCCAGCAGATGGCGAGCGAAACTTTACTTC.

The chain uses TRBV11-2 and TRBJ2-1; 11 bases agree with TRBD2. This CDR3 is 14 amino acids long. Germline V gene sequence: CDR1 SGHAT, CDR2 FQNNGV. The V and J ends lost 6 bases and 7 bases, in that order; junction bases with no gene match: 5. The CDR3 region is CASRPRTSGNEQFF. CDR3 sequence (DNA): TGTGCCAGCAGGCCACGGACTAGCGGGAATGAGCAGTTCTTC.

CDR3: CASKTANYNSPLHF. In DNA form, the CDR3 reads TGCGCCAGCAAGACAGCAAATTATAATTCACCCCTCCACTTT. The genes are TRBV5-1 and TRBJ1-6, with D possibly TRBD1 on 5 matching bases. CDR3 length equals 14 residues. Trimming removed 6 bases at V and 4 bases at J, with 11 bases between. The germline V gene encodes CDR1 SGHRS and CDR2 YFSETQ.

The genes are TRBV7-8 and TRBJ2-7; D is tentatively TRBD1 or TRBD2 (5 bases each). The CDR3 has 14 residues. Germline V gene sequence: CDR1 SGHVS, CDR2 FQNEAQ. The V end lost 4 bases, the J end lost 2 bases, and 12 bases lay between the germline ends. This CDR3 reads CASSSRDGTYEQYF. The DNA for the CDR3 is TGTGCCAGCAGCTCCCGGGACGGGACCTACGAGCAGTACTTC.

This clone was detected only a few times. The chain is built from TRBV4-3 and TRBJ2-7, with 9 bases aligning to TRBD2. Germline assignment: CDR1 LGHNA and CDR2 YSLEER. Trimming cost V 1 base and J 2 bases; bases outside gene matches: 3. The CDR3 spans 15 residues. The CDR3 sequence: CASSQVAGETYEQYF. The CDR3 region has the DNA TGCGCCAGCAGCCAAGTAGCGGGAGAAACCTACGAGCAGTACTTC.

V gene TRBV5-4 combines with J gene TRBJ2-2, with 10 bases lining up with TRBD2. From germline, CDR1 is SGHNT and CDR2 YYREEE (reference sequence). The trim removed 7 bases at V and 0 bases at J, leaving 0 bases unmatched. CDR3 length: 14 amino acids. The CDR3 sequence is CASGTSANTGELFF. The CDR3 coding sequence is TGTGCCAGCGGGACTAGCGCGAACACCGGGGAGCTGTTTTTT.

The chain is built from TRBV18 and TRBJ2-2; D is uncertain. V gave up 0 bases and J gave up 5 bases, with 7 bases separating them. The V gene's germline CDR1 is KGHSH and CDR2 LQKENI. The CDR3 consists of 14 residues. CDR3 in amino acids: CASSPPTTTGELFF. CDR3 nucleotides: TGTGCCAGCTCACCACCAACCACAACCGGGGAGCTGTTTTTT.

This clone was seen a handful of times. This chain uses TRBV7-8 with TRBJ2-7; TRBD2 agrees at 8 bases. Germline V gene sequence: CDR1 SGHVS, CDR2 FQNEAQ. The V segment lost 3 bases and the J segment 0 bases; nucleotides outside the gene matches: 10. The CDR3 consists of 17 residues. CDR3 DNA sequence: TGTGCCAGCAGCTTCACGTCACTAGCGGAGATCTCCTACGAGCAGTACTTC. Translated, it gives CASSFTSLAEISYEQYF.

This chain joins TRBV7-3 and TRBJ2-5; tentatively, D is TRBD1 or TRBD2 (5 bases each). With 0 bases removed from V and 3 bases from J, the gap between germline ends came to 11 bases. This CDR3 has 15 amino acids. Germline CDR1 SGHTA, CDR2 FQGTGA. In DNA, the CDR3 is TGTGCCAGCAGCTTAACCCCGGGACCTGAAGAGACCCAGTACTTC. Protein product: CASSLTPGPEETQYF.

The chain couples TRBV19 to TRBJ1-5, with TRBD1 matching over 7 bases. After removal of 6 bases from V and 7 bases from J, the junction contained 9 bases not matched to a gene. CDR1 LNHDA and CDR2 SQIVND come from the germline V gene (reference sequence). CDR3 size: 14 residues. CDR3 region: CASRMNRGGQPQHF. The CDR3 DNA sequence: TGTGCCAGTAGGATGAACAGGGGAGGACAGCCCCAGCATTTT.

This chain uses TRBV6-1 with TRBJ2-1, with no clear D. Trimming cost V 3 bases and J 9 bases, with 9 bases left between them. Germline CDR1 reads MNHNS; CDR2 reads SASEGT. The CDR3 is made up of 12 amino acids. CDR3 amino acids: CASSDLDREQFF. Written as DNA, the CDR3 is TGTGCCAGCAGTGATCTGGACCGTGAGCAGTTCTTC.

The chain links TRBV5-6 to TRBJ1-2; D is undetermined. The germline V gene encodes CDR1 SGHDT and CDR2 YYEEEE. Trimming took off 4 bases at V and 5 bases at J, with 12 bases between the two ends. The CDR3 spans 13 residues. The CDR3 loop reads CASSPGHSYGYTF. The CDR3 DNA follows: TGTGCCAGCAGCCCCGGCCACAGTTATGGCTACACCTTC. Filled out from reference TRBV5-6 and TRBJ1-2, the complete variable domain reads DAGVTQSPTHLIKTRGQQVTLRCSPKSGHDTVSWYQQALGQGPQFIFQYYEEEERQRGNFPDRFSGHQFPNYSSELNVNALLLGDSALYLCASSPGHSYGYTFGSGTRLTVV.

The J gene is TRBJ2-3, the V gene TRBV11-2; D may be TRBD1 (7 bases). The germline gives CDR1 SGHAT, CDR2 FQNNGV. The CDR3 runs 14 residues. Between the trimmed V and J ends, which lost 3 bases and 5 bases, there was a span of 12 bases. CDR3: CASSLGTAGDTQYF. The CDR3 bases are TGTGCCAGCAGCTTGGGGACAGCGGGAGATACGCAGTATTTT.

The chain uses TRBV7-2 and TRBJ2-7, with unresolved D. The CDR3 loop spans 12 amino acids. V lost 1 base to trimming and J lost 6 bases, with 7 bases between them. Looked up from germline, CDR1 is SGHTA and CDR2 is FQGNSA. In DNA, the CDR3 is TGTGCCAGCAGCTTAGTTCGTTCCGAGCAGTACTTC. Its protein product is CASSLVRSEQYF.

This CDR3 reads CASSKGPRGEQFF. The CDR3 DNA sequence: TGTGCCAGCAGCAAAGGACCCAGGGGTGAGCAGTTCTTC. The chain has TRBV11-3 and TRBJ2-1; TRBD1 might be the D (6 bases). CDR3 length: 13 residues. CDR1 and CDR2 from the germline V gene are SGHNT and YENEEA. V lost 5 bases and J 9 bases, leaving 14 bases between the germline ends.

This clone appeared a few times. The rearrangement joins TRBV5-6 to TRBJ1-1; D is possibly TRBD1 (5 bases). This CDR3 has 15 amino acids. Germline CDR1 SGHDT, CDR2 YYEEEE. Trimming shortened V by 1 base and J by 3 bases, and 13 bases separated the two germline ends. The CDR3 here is CASSLSGRKDTEAFF. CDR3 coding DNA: TGTGCCAGCAGCTTGTCAGGGAGAAAGGACACTGAAGCTTTCTTT.

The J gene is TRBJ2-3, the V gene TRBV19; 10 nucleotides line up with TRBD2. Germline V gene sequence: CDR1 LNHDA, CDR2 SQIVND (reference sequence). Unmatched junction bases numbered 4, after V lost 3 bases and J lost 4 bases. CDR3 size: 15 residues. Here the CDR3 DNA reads TGTGCCAGTAGTATTGGGAGCGGGAGGGCAGATACGCAGTATTTT. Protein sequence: CASSIGSGRADTQYF.

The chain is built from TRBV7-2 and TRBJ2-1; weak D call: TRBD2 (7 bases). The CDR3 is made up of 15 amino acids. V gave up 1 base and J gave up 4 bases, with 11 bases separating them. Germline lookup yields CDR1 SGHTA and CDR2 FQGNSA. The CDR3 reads CASSLEGGGYNEQFF. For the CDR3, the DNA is TGTGCCAGCAGCTTAGAAGGGGGGGGATACAATGAGCAGTTCTTC.

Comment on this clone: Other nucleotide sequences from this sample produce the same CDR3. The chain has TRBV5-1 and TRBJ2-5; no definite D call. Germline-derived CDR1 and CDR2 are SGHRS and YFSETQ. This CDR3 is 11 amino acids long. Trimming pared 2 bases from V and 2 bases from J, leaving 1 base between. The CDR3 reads CASSFQETQYF. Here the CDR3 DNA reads TGCGCCAGCAGCTTTCAAGAGACCCAGTACTTC. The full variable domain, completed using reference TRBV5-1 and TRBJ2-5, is KAGVTQTPRYLIKTRGQQVTLSCSPISGHRSVSWYQQTPGQGLQFLFEYFSETQRNKGNFPGRFSGRQFSNSRSEMNVSTLELGDSALYLCASSFQETQYFGPGTRLLVL.